There are a few counts of the clone carrying this T cell receptor (beta chain). Its antigen is currently unknown. This sample is drawn from a study of T-cell reconstitution after alpha-beta-depleted transplantation in children. Findings of the study overall: Where alpha-beta T cells came from about two months after transplant was reportedly several hundred expanded graft clones. It was newly produced T cells that mostly accounted for T-cell counts and diversity one year after transplant.

Unique molecular identifiers were built into the TCRbeta library. TCRdb fed the PCR reads into MiXCR, producing one record per CDR3 protein. Altogether approximately 130,000 distinct CDR3 sequences are present, about 9.6% being singletons, with the ten largest covering 24%. The V gene's germline CDR1 is KGHDR and CDR2 SFDVKD. V lost 5 bases, J lost 1 base, and 7 bases lay in between. This CDR3 comprises 13 residues. The chain combines TRBV24-1 with TRBJ2-5; D gene uncertain. The input for sequencing was PBMCs, mostly from graft donor cells, taken 180 days after TCRalphabeta/CD19-depleted stem cell transplant. The TCR sequence derives from a girl less than two years old who had a stem cell transplant for combined immunodeficiency, so the T cells may come from the graft donor. The CDR3 coding sequence is TGTGCCACCAGTGGTTCCCCCCAAGAGACCCAGTACTTC. This sequence encodes CATSGSPQETQYF.